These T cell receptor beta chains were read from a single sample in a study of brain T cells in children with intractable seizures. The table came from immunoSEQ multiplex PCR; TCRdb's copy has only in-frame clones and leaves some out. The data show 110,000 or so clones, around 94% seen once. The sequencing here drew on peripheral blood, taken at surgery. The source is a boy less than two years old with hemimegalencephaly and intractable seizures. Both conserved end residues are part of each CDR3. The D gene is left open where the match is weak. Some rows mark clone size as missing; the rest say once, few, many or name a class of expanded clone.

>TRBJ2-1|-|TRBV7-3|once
TGTGCCAGCAGCCCCTATGTAGGCAGACTACAGTTCTTC
CASSPYVGRLQFF
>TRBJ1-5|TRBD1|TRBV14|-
TGTGCCAGCAGCCAAGATCGGGGGACAGGGGGAAATCAGCCCCAGCATTTT
CASSQDRGTGGNQPQHF
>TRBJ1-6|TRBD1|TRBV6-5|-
TGTGCCAGCAGTTACTTGGGACAGGGAGGGAATTCACCCCTCCACTTT
CASSYLGQGGNSPLHF
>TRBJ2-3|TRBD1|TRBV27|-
TGTGCCAGCACCGACAGGGGGTGGGGAGATACGCAGTATTTT
CASTDRGWGDTQYF
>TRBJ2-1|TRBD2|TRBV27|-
TGTGCCAGCACCATCCGGACTAGCGGGAGCTTCTACAATGAGCAGTTCTTC
CASTIRTSGSFYNEQFF
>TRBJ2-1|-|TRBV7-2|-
TGTGCCAGCAGCTTAGAACGGGATGGGTGGACGTTCTTC
CASSLERDGWTFF
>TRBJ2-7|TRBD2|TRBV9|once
TGTGCCAGCAGCCCAGATTCCCCTAGCGGGAGAAGGTACGAGCAGTACTTC
CASSPDSPSGRRYEQYF
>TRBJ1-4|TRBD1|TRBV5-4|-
TGTGCCAGCAGCTTCACCGACAGGGCTAATGAAAAACTGTTTTTT
CASSFTDRANEKLFF
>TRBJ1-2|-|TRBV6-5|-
TGTGCCAGCAGTTACTCGGCAGTCCTTACCTATGGCTACACCTTC
CASSYSAVLTYGYTF
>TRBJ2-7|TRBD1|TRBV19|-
TGTGCCAGTAAAGGACAGGGGGCCGGCGAGCAGTACTTC
CASKGQGAGEQYF
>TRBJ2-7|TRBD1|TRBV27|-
TGTGCCAGCAGTTTACGGGACAGGGCCTCCTACGAGCAGTACTTC
CASSLRDRASYEQYF
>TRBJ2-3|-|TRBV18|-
TGTGCCAGCTCCCCGGACAGCACAGATACGCAGTATTTT
CASSPDSTDTQYF
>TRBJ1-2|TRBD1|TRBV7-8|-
TGTGCCAGCAGCCGTCTAACCGGAGGGGGCTCGTGGGGCTACACCTTC
CASSRLTGGGSWGYTF
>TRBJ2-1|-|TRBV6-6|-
TGTGCCAGCAGTTACCCCAGGGGCCACAATGAGCAGTTCTTC
CASSYPRGHNEQFF
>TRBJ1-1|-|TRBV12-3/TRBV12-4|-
TGTGCCAGCAGTTTTGGAATTCCTGAAGCTTTCTTT
CASSFGIPEAFF
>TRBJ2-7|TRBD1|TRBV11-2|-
TGTGCCAGCAGCTTAGAGCTCTCGGGACAGGGGGCTTTCTACGAGCAGTACTTC
CASSLELSGQGAFYEQYF
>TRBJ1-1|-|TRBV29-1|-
TGCAGCGTCCCGATCCAGGCCGGACACGAAATGAACACTGAAGCTTTCTTT
CSVPIQAGHEMNTEAFF
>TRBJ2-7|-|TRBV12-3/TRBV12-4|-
TGTGCCAGCAGTGATCGTGCCTACGAGCAGTACTTC
CASSDRAYEQYF
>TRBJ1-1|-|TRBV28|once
TGTGCCAGCAGTTTACCCGGGTTCACTGAAGCTTTCTTT
CASSLPGFTEAFF
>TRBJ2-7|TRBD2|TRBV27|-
TGTGCCAGCGGGCTAGCGGCATACGAGCAGTACTTC
CASGLAAYEQYF
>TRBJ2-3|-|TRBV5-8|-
TGTGCCAGCAGCTTGGGCAGGGAGGTAACAGATACGCAGTATTTT
CASSLGREVTDTQYF
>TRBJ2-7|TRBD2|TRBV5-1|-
TGCGCCAGCAGACCCAGCGGGATTCCCGAGCAGTACTTC
CASRPSGIPEQYF